The entry below gives a single T cell receptor (beta chain) sequence along with its context. No antigen is known for it. The sample belongs to a study of shared clonotypes between healthy human individuals. Study results and caveats: Rarefaction showed sorted-subset sequencing was incomplete despite large depth. Generation of non-shared clonotypes was less probable than generation of clonotypes shared by all four donors. A small donor pool kept down the genetic and exposure-history diversity that was represented. Sampling used blood alone; tissue repertoires probably differ.

Produced via immunoSEQ multiplex PCR; TCRdb's table is partial and in-frame only. Of fewer than 1 million clones listed, roughly 96% are singletons. CDR1 and CDR2 from the germline V gene are MNHEY and SMNVEV (reference sequence). This CDR3 is 13 amino acids long. V shed 2 bases and J shed 6 bases, with 7 bases lying between them. CD45RO-negative CD8 cells positively selected for CCR7 made up the naive population, which excluded terminally differentiated effector memory CD45RA+ cells. The receptor comes from a young man in good health. Sequences were obtained from naive CD8+ T cells sorted from blood. This sequence joins TRBV27 and TRBJ2-2; D gene unclear. In DNA, the CDR3 is TGTGCCAGCAGTTTAGGACGGGCCGGGGAGCTGTTTTTT. Amino acid sequence: CASSLGRAGELFF.